The clone carrying this T cell receptor (beta chain) showed up many times. Germline values: CDR1 SGHKS, CDR2 YYEKEE (reference sequence). The V and J ends lost 2 bases and 7 bases respectively, with 10 bases between them. The CDR3 is made up of 14 amino acids. The sample is drawn from a study of early T cells in non-severe SARS-CoV-2 infection. Study background: Chains were unpaired, as sequencing was done on bulk RNA from unsorted whole blood.

TCRdb re-derived calls from the 5' RACE reads in MiXCR, one entry per CDR3 protein. Of 75,000 or so distinct CDR3 sequences in the sample, roughly 13% are singletons; the top ten hold around 9.9%. This sequence was found in an adult who was a healthcare worker with PCR-confirmed SARS-CoV-2 infection or an uninfected control (not recorded which). This chain joins TRBV5-5 and TRBJ1-6, with D unclear. The specimen was whole blood. The CDR3 DNA sequence: TGTGCCAGCAGCTTTGGACCGATAAATTCACCCCTCCACTTT. As protein: CASSFGPINSPLHF.